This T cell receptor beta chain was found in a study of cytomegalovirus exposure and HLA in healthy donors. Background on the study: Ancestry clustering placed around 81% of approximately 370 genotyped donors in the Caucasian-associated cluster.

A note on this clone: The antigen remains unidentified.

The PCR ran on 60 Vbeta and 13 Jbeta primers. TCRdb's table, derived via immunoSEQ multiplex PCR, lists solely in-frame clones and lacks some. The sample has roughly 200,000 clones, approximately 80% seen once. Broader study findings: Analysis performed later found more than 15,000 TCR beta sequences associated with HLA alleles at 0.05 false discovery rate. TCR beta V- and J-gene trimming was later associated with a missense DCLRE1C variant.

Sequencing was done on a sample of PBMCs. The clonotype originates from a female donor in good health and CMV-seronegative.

The CDR3 nucleotides are TGTGCCAGCAGCCCCCGACAGGGGTCAAACACTGAAGCTTTCTTT. Translated, it gives CASSPRQGSNTEAFF. The rearrangement joins TRBV28 to TRBJ1-1, with TRBD1 identical over 8 bases. The ends lost 6 bases at V and 2 bases at J; junction bases unmatched: 8. Germline lookup yields CDR1 MDHEN and CDR2 SYDVKM. The CDR3 has 15 residues.